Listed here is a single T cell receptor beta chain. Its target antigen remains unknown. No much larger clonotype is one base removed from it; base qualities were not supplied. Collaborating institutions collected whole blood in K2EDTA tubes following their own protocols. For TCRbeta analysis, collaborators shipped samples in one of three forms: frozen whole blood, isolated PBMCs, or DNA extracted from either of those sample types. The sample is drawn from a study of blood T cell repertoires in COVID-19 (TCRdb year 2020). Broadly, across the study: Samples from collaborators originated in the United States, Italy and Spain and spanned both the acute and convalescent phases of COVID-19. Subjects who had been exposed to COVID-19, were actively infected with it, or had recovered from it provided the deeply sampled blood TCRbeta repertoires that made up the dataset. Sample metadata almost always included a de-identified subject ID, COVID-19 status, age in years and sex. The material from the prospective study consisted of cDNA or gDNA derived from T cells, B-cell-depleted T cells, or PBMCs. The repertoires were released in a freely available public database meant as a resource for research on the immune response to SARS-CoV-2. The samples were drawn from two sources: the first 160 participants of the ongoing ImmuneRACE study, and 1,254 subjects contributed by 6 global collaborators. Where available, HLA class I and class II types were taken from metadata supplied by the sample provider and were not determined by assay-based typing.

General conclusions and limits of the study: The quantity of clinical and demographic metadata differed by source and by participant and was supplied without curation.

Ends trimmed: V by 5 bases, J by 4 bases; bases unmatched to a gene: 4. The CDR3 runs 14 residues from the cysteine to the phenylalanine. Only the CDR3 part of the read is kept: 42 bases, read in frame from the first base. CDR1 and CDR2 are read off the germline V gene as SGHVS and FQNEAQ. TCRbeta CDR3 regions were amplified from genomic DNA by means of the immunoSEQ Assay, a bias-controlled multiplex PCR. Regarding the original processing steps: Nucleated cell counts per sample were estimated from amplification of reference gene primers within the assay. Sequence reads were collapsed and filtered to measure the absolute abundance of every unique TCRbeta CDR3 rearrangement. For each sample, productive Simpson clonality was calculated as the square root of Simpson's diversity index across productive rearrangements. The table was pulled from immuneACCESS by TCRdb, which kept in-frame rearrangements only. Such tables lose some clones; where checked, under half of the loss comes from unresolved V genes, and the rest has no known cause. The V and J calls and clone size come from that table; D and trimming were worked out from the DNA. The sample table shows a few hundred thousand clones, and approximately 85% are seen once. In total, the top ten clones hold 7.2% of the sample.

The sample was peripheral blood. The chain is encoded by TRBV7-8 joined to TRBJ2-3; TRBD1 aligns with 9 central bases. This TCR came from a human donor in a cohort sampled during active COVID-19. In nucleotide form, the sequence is TGTGCCAGCAGCCCACAGGGGGCTTCAGATACGCAGTATTTT. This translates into CASSPQGASDTQYF.